A selection of T cell receptor beta chains follows, all from one sample in a study of T cell responses to AZD1222 COVID-19 vaccine. The assay was immunoSEQ multiplex PCR, and TCRdb's table has in-frame clones only and misses some. Among more than 95,000 clones listed, 80% to 90% were seen once. The source was peripheral blood, collected on day 0 of AZD1222 vaccination. Source of these receptors: an adult in good health. CDR3s include the opening cysteine and the closing phenylalanine or tryptophan. D genes are given only for firm matches. Only part of the rows carry a size: once, few, many, or a class if the clone is expanded.

V,size,D,J,DNA,CDR3
TRBV2,once,TRBD2,TRBJ2-3,TGTGCCAGCAGGCGACTAGCGGGAGGCACAGATACGCAGTATTTT,CASRRLAGGTDTQYF
TRBV7-2,.,.,TRBJ2-1,TGTGCCAGCAGCTTTCACCAGCAGTTCTTC,CASSFHQQFF
TRBV11-2,few,.,TRBJ2-3,TGTGCCAGCAGCTACACAGATACGCAGTATTTT,CASSYTDTQYF
TRBV7-3,.,TRBD2,TRBJ2-5,TGTGCCAGCAGCCCGGTGGGGGGGAGTCAGGAGACCCAGTACTTC,CASSPVGGSQETQYF
TRBV5-1,once,TRBD2,TRBJ2-3,TGCGCCAGCAGCTTGCAGCGGGGGGACGCAGATACGCAGTATTTT,CASSLQRGDADTQYF
TRBV6-2/TRBV6-3,once,.,TRBJ2-7,TGTGCCAGCAGTTATAAAGGGGCCGAGCAGTACTTC,CASSYKGAEQYF
TRBV10-3,.,TRBD2,TRBJ2-1,TGTGCCATCTTCGGAACTAGCGGGCCTACCAATGAGCAGTTCTTC,CAIFGTSGPTNEQFF
TRBV11-3,once,.,TRBJ2-7,TGTGCCAGCAGCTTAGGCACAGGGACGACCTACGAGCAGTACTTC,CASSLGTGTTYEQYF
TRBV19,.,.,TRBJ2-1,TGTGCCAGTAGTGAACAGGTTTCCGATGAGCAGTTCTTC,CASSEQVSDEQFF
TRBV18,.,.,TRBJ1-3,TGTGCCAGCTCACCAATGACGGTGGACACCATATATTTT,CASSPMTVDTIYF
TRBV3-1/TRBV3-2,once,.,TRBJ1-3,TGTGCCAGCAGCCAAGGAAGCAGGGCTGGAAACACCATATATTTT,CASSQGSRAGNTIYF
TRBV19,.,.,TRBJ1-2,TGTGCCAGTAGTTCTGGACAGAGACCTAACTATGGCTACACCTTC,CASSSGQRPNYGYTF
TRBV19,.,.,TRBJ1-5,TGTGCCAGTACCCAACAAATTGGGGGGTATCAGCCCCAGCATTTT,CASTQQIGGYQPQHF
TRBV6-4,.,TRBD2,TRBJ2-1,TGTGCCAGCAGGCCGACTAGCGGGTCCCACTACAATGAGCAGTTCTTC,CASRPTSGSHYNEQFF
TRBV7-2,.,TRBD1,TRBJ1-5,TGTGCCAGCAGCCCATCGGGACAGGGCGATCAGCCCCAGCATTTT,CASSPSGQGDQPQHF
TRBV5-1,.,TRBD1,TRBJ2-3,TGCGCCAGCAGCTTGCAAGGGTTTAGGGGGCGAGATACGCAGTATTTT,CASSLQGFRGRDTQYF